The following is a T cell receptor (beta chain) sequence with its context. This clone came up a few times. Its binding antigen is unknown. Base qualities were left out, and no much larger clone turns up one base away. The sample originates from a study of early stage breast cancer tumors (dated by TCRdb to 2016 to 2017). As for the study more broadly: Of the roughly 17 invasive breast tumors, about 13 were found to be estrogen receptor-positive, progesterone receptor-positive and HER2-negative. A total of 2,651,842 templates, representing around 1.2 million unique clonotypes, were detected across all samples. On average, each sample got about 9.3-fold read coverage. About 70% of the 12 ER+/PR+/HER2- tumors were invasive ductal carcinomas, while the other four were invasive lobular carcinomas.

Here is what the overall study found, with its caveats: Greater similarity was observed between blood and normal breast repertoires than between blood and tumor repertoires, and tumor was distinguished from normal in most of the 16 patients when each tissue was compared with blood. Enriched TCRB sequences shared across patients were mostly commonly generated sequences, unlikely to play an important role in the tumor microenvironment. Because the cohort was small, analysis by tumor subtype was not possible. Sequencing bulk genomic DNA from unsorted cells could not capture chain pairing or functional markers like CD4, CD8 and FOXP3. Tumors showed about 2.5-fold higher T cell density and higher clonality than adjacent normal breast tissue.

The study profiled bulk TCR beta-chain repertoires in matched peripheral blood, tumor and adjacent normal breast tissue taken from approximately 15 patients with early-stage breast cancer. Before surgery, about 5-11 mL of whole blood was collected into EDTA tubes and then processed within 2 hours. Peripheral blood mononuclear cells were isolated by Ficoll-Paque centrifugation in SepMate-50 tubes. For storage in liquid nitrogen, PBMCs were cryopreserved as aliquots of about 1.9 to 4 million cells in approximately 90% FBS with 10% DMSO. The Qiagen AllPrep DNA/RNA Mini kit was used for genomic DNA extraction. Trimming costs V 2 bases and J 6 bases, and their ends lie 8 bases apart. The CDR3 runs 11 residues from the cysteine to the phenylalanine. Only the CDR3 DNA is retained, 33 bases long and in frame from the first base. The germline V gene (reference sequence) provides CDR1 DFQATT and CDR2 SNEGSKA.

Every sample was amplified as two independent genomic DNA replicates, using around 0.46 ug for blood and about 1.6 ug for tumor or normal breast. TCRB sequencing of genomic DNA was carried out with the ImmunoSeq Intro kit according to the manufacturer's instructions. Multiplex PCR was run for roughly 29 cycles using proprietary primers and spike-in control sequences for absolute quantification. Single-end 150-bp reads were used to sequence an 87-bp fragment spanning the CDR3 and the flanking V and J genes. Seven samples, with two replicates for each sample, were multiplexed per lane of an Illumina MiSeq using version 3.0 chemistry. On the study's bioinformatics: Raw data were processed by the vendor's proprietary pipeline, with both replicates merged into one result per sample. Clonotypes were defined as productive rearrangements sharing the V-gene family, CDR3 amino acid sequence and J-gene segment. Clonality was computed as 1 minus the normalized Shannon entropy (Pielou evenness) of TCRB abundances. To estimate T cell density, the total number of templates was divided by the number of input cells, which was inferred from the amount of DNA input. Recon with default parameters was used to estimate total repertoire diversity and clonality. Tumor-enriched clonotypes were defined as having over 0.1% abundance in tumor and at least 32-fold higher abundance than in normal breast. Here the immuneACCESS table is served through TCRdb, limited to in-frame sequences with V and J called. Missing clones are a known gap in these copies; in checked studies unresolved V genes cover under half, and the rest lacks a known reason. That table gives V, J and clone size, and the DNA gave D and trimming. The table for this sample lists 69,000 or so clones; 65% to 85% of them were counted only once. The biggest ten clones account for around 5% of the sample.

The specimen was blood. The clonotype originates from a person in their 40s with breast cancer. The rearranged chain carries TRBV20-1 and TRBJ2-7; TRBD2 is possibly the D segment (6 matching bases). CDR3 reads: CSARIAVEQYF. The DNA is TGCAGTGCTAGAATAGCGGTCGAGCAGTACTTC.